These T cell receptor beta chains were read from a single sample in a study of OX40 agonist ivuxolimab in advanced cancers. TCRdb keeps only in-frame clones here, not all; method: immunoSEQ multiplex PCR. The table includes some 100,000 clones, about 90% detected once. The starting material was CD4+ or CD8+ T cells sorted from blood, obtained in a trial of the OX40 agonist ivuxolimab. These receptors originate from an adult with an advanced solid tumor such as melanoma, head and neck, liver or kidney cancer. Each CDR3 is given with its conserved first and last residue. D genes are given only for firm matches. Some rows mark clone size as missing; the rest say once, few, many or name a class of expanded clone.

abundance	j_gene	v_gene	d_gene	CDR3nt	CDR3aa
.	TRBJ2-5	TRBV14	TRBD1	TGTGCCAGCAGCCCTCGAGGGGGGACAGGGCAAGAGACCCAGTACTTC	CASSPRGGTGQETQYF
.	TRBJ1-1	TRBV28	TRBD1	TGTGCCAGCAGGGCGGACAGGGTTAGGGAAGCTTTCTTT	CASRADRVREAFF
.	TRBJ2-5	TRBV19	TRBD1	TGTGCCAGCAGCAACAGGGGGCCCATCCAAGAGACCCAGTACTTC	CASSNRGPIQETQYF
.	TRBJ1-5	TRBV6-1	.	TGTGCCAGCAGTGAAGCAGTCCGGGGCAATCAGCCCCAGCATTTT	CASSEAVRGNQPQHF
.	TRBJ2-5	TRBV19	.	TGTGCCAGTAGTATCCACCTAAGGGGATGGGAGACCCAGTACTTC	CASSIHLRGWETQYF
.	TRBJ1-1	TRBV28	.	TGTGCCAGCAGTTTAAGTTCAGGAAGGGAAGCTTTCTTT	CASSLSSGREAFF
.	TRBJ2-2	TRBV5-4	TRBD2	TGTGCCAGCAGCGGACTAGCGGGGGGGCCGGGGGAGCTGTTTTTT	CASSGLAGGPGELFF
once	TRBJ1-5	TRBV7-6	.	TGTGCCAGCAGCTTAGCGGGCGGTGAGCCCCAGCATTTT	CASSLAGGEPQHF
once	TRBJ1-4	TRBV6-6	.	TGTGCCAGCAGCTTCGGTGGATATGGTGAAAAACTGTTTTTT	CASSFGGYGEKLFF
.	TRBJ2-1	TRBV19	TRBD2	TGTGCCAGTAGTACTGCGGGGGTCATACAGAATGAGCAGTTCTTC	CASSTAGVIQNEQFF
.	TRBJ1-6	TRBV9	.	TGTGCCAGCAGCGTAGTTGACAGGCCTGCAATCGGTTCACCCCTCCACTTT	CASSVVDRPAIGSPLHF
once	TRBJ1-1	TRBV7-3	TRBD1	TGTGCCAGCAGCCCGGGACAGTTGAACACTGAAGCTTTCTTT	CASSPGQLNTEAFF
.	TRBJ1-2	TRBV6-6	.	TGTGCCAGCATCAGCGCCGGTGGGGTGGATGGCTACACCTTC	CASISAGGVDGYTF
once	TRBJ2-7	TRBV27	.	TGTGCCAGCAGCCGGGACGGTACCTACGAGCAGTACTTC	CASSRDGTYEQYF
.	TRBJ2-3	TRBV29-1	.	TGCAGCGTTGAAGATGGTTCAGCAGATACGCAGTATTTT	CSVEDGSADTQYF
.	TRBJ2-7	TRBV5-1	.	TGCGCCAGCAGCTCCGGACAGCAAGCCTACGAGCAGTACTTC	CASSSGQQAYEQYF
.	TRBJ2-5	TRBV5-8	.	TGTGCCAGCAGCTTGCCCGTGGAGACCCAGTACTTC	CASSLPVETQYF
.	TRBJ1-2	TRBV9	.	TGTGCCAGCAGCTTCCGACATTATAACTATGGCTACACCTTC	CASSFRHYNYGYTF
.	TRBJ1-4	TRBV6-5	.	TGTGCCAGCAGTTACTCTCGCCAGGCAAAACTGTTTTTT	CASSYSRQAKLFF
.	TRBJ1-4	TRBV19	.	TGTGCCACCGATCCGGGGCCCGGACGGGAAAAACTGTTTTTT	CATDPGPGREKLFF
.	TRBJ2-1	TRBV27	TRBD2	TGTGCCAGCAGTTCCTTGACTAGCGGGAGTTACAATGAGCAGTTCTTC	CASSSLTSGSYNEQFF
once	TRBJ1-2	TRBV10-3	TRBD1	TGTGCCATCAGTGAAAGGGGGCCGGACTATGGCTACACCTTC	CAISERGPDYGYTF
once	TRBJ2-3	TRBV30	.	TGTGCCTGGAGTGTACAGTCCCCCAGGGCAGATACGCAGTATTTT	CAWSVQSPRADTQYF
once	TRBJ1-2	TRBV28	.	TGTGCCAGCAGGGATCAGCGGGACCCAGTCTATGGCTACACCTTC	CASRDQRDPVYGYTF